This T cell receptor beta chain was recovered during a study of shared clonotypes between healthy human individuals. Across the whole study: Per-donor plates numbered three CD4 naive, three CD4 memory, two CD8 naive and one CD8 memory.

Trimming took 0 bases from V and 4 from J, leaving 10 bases between them. The CDR3 extends over 14 amino acids. From germline, CDR1 is LNHNV and CDR2 YYDKDF (reference sequence). This clone was recorded a few times. The input for sorted-subset replicate PCRs was around 0.2 ug DNA, some 28,000 T cell genomes. The assay was immunoSEQ multiplex PCR, and TCRdb's table has in-frame clones only and misses some. The profile shows over a million clones, around 78% of them singletons. Source material: memory CD4+ T cells from PBMCs. The subset: CD45RA-negative fraction. This TCR was recovered from a young man in good health. Some clones in this sample may be carry-over from other donors' samples. This chain uses TRBV15 with TRBJ2-7; D might be TRBD1 (5 bases). The CDR3 spells CATSREMGRYEQYF. The DNA of the CDR3 is TGTGCCACCAGCAGAGAGATGGGGCGGTACGAGCAGTACTTC.